This TCR beta chain appears in the sequencing data of a study of shared clonotypes between healthy human individuals. Naive CD45RA+ and memory CD45RA-negative subsets were split from CD4+ cells. This clone was detected a few times. The antigen is undetermined. V was cut by 2 bases and J by 4 bases, with 10 bases left in between. This CDR3 contains 13 residues. CDR1 is SGHNT, CDR2 YYREEE, per germline (reference sequence). Produced via immunoSEQ multiplex PCR; TCRdb's table is partial and in-frame only. The sample lists some 550,000 clones, 95% to 98% occurring once. Findings and caveats of the study: Among donors, the sharing of clonotypes was expected to be influenced by sequencing depth.

This TCR came from a woman aged 25 to 39 in good health. Sequencing was carried out using naive CD4+ T cells sorted from blood. Subset of the sample: CD45RA+ positively selected. V is TRBV5-4 and J is TRBJ2-7, with D hard to call. For the CDR3, the DNA is TGTGCCAGCAGCTTATCCCCCCTTTACGAGCAGTACTTC. It yields the protein CASSLSPLYEQYF.